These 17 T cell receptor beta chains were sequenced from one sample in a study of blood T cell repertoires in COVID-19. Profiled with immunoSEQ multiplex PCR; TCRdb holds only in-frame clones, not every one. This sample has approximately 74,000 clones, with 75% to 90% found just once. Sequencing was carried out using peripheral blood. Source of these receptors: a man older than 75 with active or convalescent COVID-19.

The CDR3 spells CASTWDSLLPGELFF. The DNA for the CDR3 is TGTGCCAGTACCTGGGACAGCCTTTTACCCGGGGAGCTGTTTTTT. The chain employs TRBV19 and TRBJ2-2; TRBD1 matches 7 bases. The CDR3 length is 15 residues. V was pared by 7 bases and J by 6 bases, with 11 bases of the junction left unmatched. CDR1 and CDR2 (germline): LNHDA, SQIVND (reference sequence).

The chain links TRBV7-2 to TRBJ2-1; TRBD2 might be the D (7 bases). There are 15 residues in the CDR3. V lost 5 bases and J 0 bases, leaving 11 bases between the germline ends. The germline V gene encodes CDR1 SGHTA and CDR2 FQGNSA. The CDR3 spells CASSDRTSSYNEQFF. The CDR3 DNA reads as TGTGCCAGCAGCGACAGGACTAGCTCCTACAATGAGCAGTTCTTC.

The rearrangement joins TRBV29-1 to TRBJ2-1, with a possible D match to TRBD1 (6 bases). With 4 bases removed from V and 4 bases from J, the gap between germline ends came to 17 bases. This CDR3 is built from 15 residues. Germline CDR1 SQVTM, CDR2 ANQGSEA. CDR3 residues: CSVVGGLGAYNEQFF. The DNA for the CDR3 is TGCAGCGTTGTAGGCGGGTTGGGGGCTTACAATGAGCAGTTCTTC.

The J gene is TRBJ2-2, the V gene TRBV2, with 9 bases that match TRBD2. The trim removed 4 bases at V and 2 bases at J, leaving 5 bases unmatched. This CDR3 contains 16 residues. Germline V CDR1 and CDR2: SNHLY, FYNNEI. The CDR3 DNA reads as TGTGCCAGCAGTGTGACGCGGGGGGGTAACACCGGGGAGCTGTTTTTT. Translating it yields CASSVTRGGNTGELFF.

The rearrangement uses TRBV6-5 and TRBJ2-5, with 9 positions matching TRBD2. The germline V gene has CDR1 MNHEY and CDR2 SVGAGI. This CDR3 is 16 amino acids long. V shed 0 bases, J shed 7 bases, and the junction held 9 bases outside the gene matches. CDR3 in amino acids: CASSYSISSGAGTQYF. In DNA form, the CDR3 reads TGTGCCAGCAGTTACTCGATTTCTAGCGGGGCCGGGACCCAGTACTTC.

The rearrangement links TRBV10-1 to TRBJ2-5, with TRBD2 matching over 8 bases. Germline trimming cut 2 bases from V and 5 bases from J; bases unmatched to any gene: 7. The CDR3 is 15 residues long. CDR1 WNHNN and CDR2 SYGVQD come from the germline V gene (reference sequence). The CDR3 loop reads CASSETGGPWETQYF. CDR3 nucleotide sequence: TGCGCCAGCAGTGAGACGGGAGGGCCCTGGGAGACCCAGTACTTC.

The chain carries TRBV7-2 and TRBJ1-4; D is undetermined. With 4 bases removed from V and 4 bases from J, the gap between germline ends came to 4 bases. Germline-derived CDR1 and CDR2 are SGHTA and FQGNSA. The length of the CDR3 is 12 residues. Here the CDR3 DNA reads TGTGCCAGCAGCTCCTATAATGAAAAACTGTTTTTT. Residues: CASSSYNEKLFF.

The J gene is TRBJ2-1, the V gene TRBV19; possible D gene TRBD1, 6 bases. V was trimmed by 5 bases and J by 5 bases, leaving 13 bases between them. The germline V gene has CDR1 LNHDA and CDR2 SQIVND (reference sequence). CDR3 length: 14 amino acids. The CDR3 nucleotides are TGTGCCAGTAGTCCCAGGGGAGAGAACAATGAGCAGTTCTTC. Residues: CASSPRGENNEQFF.

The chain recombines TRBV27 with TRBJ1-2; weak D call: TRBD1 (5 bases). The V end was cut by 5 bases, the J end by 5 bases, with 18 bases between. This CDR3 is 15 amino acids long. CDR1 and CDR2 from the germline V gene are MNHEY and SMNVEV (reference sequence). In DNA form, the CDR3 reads TGTGCCAGCAGTCCCCCAGGGTTCGCCCCGTATGGCTACACCTTC. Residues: CASSPPGFAPYGYTF.

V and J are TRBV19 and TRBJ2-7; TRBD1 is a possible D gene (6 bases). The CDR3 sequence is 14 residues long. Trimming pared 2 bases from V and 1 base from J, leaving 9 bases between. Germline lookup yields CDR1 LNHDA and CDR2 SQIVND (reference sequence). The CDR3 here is CASSITGSSYEQYF. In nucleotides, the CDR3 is TGTGCCAGTAGTATAACAGGGTCGTCCTACGAGCAGTACTTC.

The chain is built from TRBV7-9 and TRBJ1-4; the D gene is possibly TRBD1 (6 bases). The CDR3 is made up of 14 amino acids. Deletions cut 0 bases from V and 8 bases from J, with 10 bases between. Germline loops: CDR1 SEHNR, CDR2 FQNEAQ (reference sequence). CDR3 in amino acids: CASSLASGVEKLFF. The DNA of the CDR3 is TGTGCCAGCAGCTTAGCGTCAGGGGTAGAAAAACTGTTTTTT.

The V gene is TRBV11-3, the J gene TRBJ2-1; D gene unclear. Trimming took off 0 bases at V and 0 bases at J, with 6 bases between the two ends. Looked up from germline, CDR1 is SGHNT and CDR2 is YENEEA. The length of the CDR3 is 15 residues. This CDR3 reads CASSLDGSSYNEQFF. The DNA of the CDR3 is TGTGCCAGCAGCTTAGATGGCAGCTCCTACAATGAGCAGTTCTTC.

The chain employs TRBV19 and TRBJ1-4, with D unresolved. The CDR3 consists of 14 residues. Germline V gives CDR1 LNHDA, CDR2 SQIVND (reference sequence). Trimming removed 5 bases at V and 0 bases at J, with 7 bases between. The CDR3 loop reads CASSAYATNEKLFF. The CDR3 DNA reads TGTGCCAGTAGTGCGTATGCAACTAATGAAAAACTGTTTTTT.

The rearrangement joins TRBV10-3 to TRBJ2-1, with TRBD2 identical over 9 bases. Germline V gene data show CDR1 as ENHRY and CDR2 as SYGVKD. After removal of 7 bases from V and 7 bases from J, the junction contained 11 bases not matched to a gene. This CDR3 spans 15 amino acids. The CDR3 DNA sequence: TGTGCCATCATGGAACTAGCGGGTGGTAGGAATGAGCAGTTCTTC. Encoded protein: CAIMELAGGRNEQFF.

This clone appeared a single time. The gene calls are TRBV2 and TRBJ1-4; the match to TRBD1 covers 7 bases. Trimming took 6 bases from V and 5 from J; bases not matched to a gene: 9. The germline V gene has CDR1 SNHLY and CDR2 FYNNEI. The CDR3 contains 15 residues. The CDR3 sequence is CASSLRGTVNEKLFF. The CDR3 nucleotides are TGTGCCAGCAGCCTCAGGGGGACAGTGAATGAAAAACTGTTTTTT. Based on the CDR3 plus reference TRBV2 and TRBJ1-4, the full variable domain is EPEVTQTPSHQVTQMGQEVILRCVPISNHLYFYWYRQILGQKVEFLVSFYNNEISEKSEIFDDQFSVERPDGSNFTLKIRSTKLEDSAMYFCASSLRGTVNEKLFFGSGTQLSVL.

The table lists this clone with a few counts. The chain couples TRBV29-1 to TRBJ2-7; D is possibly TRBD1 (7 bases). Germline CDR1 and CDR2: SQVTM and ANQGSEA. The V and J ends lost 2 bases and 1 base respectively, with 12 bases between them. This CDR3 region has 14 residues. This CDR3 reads CSVERQGGSYEQYF. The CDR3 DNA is TGCAGCGTTGAACGCCAGGGGGGATCCTACGAGCAGTACTTC.

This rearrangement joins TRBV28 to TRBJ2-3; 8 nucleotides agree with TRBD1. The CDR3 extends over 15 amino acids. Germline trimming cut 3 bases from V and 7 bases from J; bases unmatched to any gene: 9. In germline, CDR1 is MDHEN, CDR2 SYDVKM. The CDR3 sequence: CASSFQGAGFNTQYF. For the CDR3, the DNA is TGTGCCAGCAGTTTCCAGGGGGCCGGGTTTAATACGCAGTATTTT.